This T cell receptor beta chain was found in a study of blood T cells in healthy people across ages. Per sample, no less than 5.5 micrograms of total RNA were extracted. It was with a sample-barcoded 5' primer and a J-beta primer mix that a second PCR of about 7 to 12 cycles was run. TCRdb reprocessed the 5' RACE reads with MiXCR, giving one entry per CDR3 protein. The sample carries about 1,800,000 distinct CDR3 sequences, 25% to 30% recorded once. The CDR3 is 12 residues long. Germline lookup yields CDR1 KGHDR and CDR2 SFDVKD. V was trimmed by 7 bases and J by 7 bases, leaving 12 bases between them. This clonotype was seen more than once but under ten times.

Specimen: blood. This receptor was identified in a woman in her 30s in good health. The chain recombines TRBV24-1 with TRBJ1-1; TRBD1 might be the D (6 bases). The CDR3 region has the DNA TGTGCCACCAGGGGAGACAGGCTTGAAGCTTTCTTT. Its translation is CATRGDRLEAFF.